The 17 T cell receptor beta chains reported below all come from one sample, sequenced in a study of blood T cell repertoires in COVID-19. The protocol was immunoSEQ multiplex PCR, while the TCRdb copy is restricted to in-frame clones and leaves out a portion. Seen here are around 94,000 clones, about 80% observed once, and the top ten hold 4.5%. The sequenced material came from peripheral blood. The receptor source for this set is a human donor in a cohort sampled during active COVID-19.

The chain links TRBV10-2 to TRBJ2-5, with D uncertain. CDR1 and CDR2 from the germline V gene are WSHSY and SAAADI. The CDR3 is 14 residues long. V gave up 7 bases and J gave up 3 bases, with 15 bases separating them. CDR3 DNA sequence: TGCGCCAGCAAGGTCCGACACACCGAAGAGACCCAGTACTTC. This gives the protein CASKVRHTEETQYF.

This chain connects TRBV18 to TRBJ2-1, with D hard to call. Looked up from germline, CDR1 is KGHSH and CDR2 is LQKENI. Trimming shortened V by 4 bases and J by 4 bases, and 5 bases separated the two germline ends. This CDR3 comprises 12 residues. The CDR3 DNA reads as TGTGCCAGCTCACTATTATACAATGAGCAGTTCTTC. It is translated as CASSLLYNEQFF.

As DNA, the CDR3 is TGTGCCAGCAGCTTTGGAGCCAGGGACACAGATACGCAGTATTTT. This codes for CASSFGARDTDTQYF. The chain employs TRBV5-6 and TRBJ2-3; a weak D match, TRBD1 (5 bases). The CDR3 extends over 15 amino acids. Trimming removed 2 bases at V and 2 bases at J, with 12 bases between. The V gene's germline CDR1 is SGHDT and CDR2 YYEEEE.

Worth noting for this clone: Other DNA sequences in this sample translate to the same CDR3. DNA for the CDR3: TGTGCCAGCAGCGTAGCCGGGACTAGCGGGGGGGCCGATACGCAGTATTTT. It codes for CASSVAGTSGGADTQYF. This chain uses TRBV9 with TRBJ2-3; 16 bases align to TRBD2. V lost 0 bases to trimming and J lost 6 bases; unmatched junction nucleotides: 4. This CDR3 has 17 residues. Germline loops: CDR1 SGDLS, CDR2 YYNGEE. Complete variable domain (other parts from reference TRBV9 and TRBJ2-3): DSGVTQTPKHLITATGQRVTLRCSPRSGDLSVYWYQQSLDQGLQFLIQYYNGEERAKGNILERFSAQQFPDLHSELNLSSLELGDSALYFCASSVAGTSGGADTQYFGPGTRLTVL.

This chain connects TRBV10-3 to TRBJ1-2; the D gene is possibly TRBD1 (6 bases). The germline V and J ends were trimmed by 6 bases and 8 bases, with 16 bases remaining between them. The CDR3 is 13 amino acids. The germline CDR1 and CDR2 sequences are ENHRY and SYGVKD. CDR3 DNA sequence: TGTGCCATCAGAAGGACAGAAAGTAGCGGCTACACCTTC. Translated, it gives CAIRRTESSGYTF.

The chain couples TRBV7-8 to TRBJ2-3; 12 bases align to TRBD2. The CDR3 totals 17 residues. Trimming took 1 base from V and 4 from J; bases not matched to a gene: 6. Germline CDR1 reads SGHVS; CDR2 reads FQNEAQ. The CDR3 loop is CASSLVPSGGAADTQYF. As DNA, the CDR3 is TGTGCCAGCAGCTTAGTTCCTAGCGGGGGGGCCGCAGATACGCAGTATTTT.

This sequence joins TRBV7-8 and TRBJ2-5, with 7 bases identical to TRBD1. With 4 bases clipped from V and 4 bases from J, the junction kept 6 bases outside the gene matches. This CDR3 has 14 residues. Germline lookup yields CDR1 SGHVS and CDR2 FQNEAQ. The CDR3 DNA reads TGTGCCAGCAGCTCCCGTTACAGGGGAGAGACCCAGTACTTC. It translates to CASSSRYRGETQYF.

This chain uses TRBV28 with TRBJ2-4; 9 positions match TRBD2. From germline, CDR1 is MDHEN and CDR2 SYDVKM. The trim removed 4 bases at V and 3 bases at J, leaving 7 bases unmatched. The CDR3 is 16 residues long. The CDR3 spells CASSSSGGSFKNIQYF. Here the CDR3 DNA reads TGTGCCAGCAGTTCGAGCGGGGGGAGTTTCAAAAACATTCAGTACTTC.

The genes are TRBV19 and TRBJ1-6, with D possibly matching TRBD1 (6 bases). Germline V gene data show CDR1 as LNHDA and CDR2 as SQIVND (reference sequence). The CDR3 length is 16 residues. Trimming removed 3 bases from V and 4 bases from J, with 13 bases in between. Here the CDR3 reads CASSISGGHYNSPLHF. The DNA for the CDR3 is TGTGCCAGTAGTATTAGCGGGGGCCATTATAATTCACCCCTCCACTTT.

This clone was counted only a few times. The J gene is TRBJ1-6, the V gene TRBV7-2, with unresolved D. The CDR3 runs to 16 residues. V was clipped by 7 bases and J by 3 bases, with 16 bases between them. In germline, CDR1 is SGHTA, CDR2 FQGNSA. CDR3 in DNA: TGTGCCAGCATCGACGGAGGGATGCGCTATAATTCACCCCTCCACTTT. Translated, it gives CASIDGGMRYNSPLHF.

This sequence joins TRBV7-9 and TRBJ1-3; the D gene is possibly TRBD1 (5 bases). Germline lookup yields CDR1 SEHNR and CDR2 FQNEAQ (reference sequence). The CDR3 loop spans 16 amino acids. Trimming left V 2 bases short and J 2 bases short, with 13 bases between. CDR3 in DNA: TGTGCCAGCAGCTTATCATCAGGGTTTCCTGGAAACACCATATATTTT. Protein: CASSLSSGFPGNTIYF.

The gene calls are TRBV16 and TRBJ2-5; a weak D match, TRBD1 (6 bases). Trimming took 2 bases from V and 3 from J, leaving 19 bases between them. Germline V gene lookup returns CDR1 KGHSY and CDR2 FQNENV. The CDR3 totals 17 residues. The DNA for the CDR3 is TGTGCCAGCAGCCAAGGTCTAACGACAGGATTAAAAGAGACCCAGTACTTC. It translates to CASSQGLTTGLKETQYF.

The chain links TRBV19 to TRBJ2-7, with 7 bases that match TRBD1. V was pared by 4 bases and J by 2 bases, with 8 bases of the junction left unmatched. The CDR3 runs to 15 residues. In germline, CDR1 is LNHDA, CDR2 SQIVND (reference sequence). CDR3 sequence reads: CASSTPTGAPYEQYF. For the CDR3, the DNA is TGTGCCAGTAGTACCCCTACAGGGGCCCCCTACGAGCAGTACTTC.

V usage is TRBV4-1 and J usage is TRBJ2-3, with a tentative D call TRBD2 (6 bases). The germline V gene encodes CDR1 MGHRA and CDR2 YSYEKL. There are 17 residues in the CDR3. V lost 4 bases and J 0 bases, leaving 17 bases between the germline ends. CDR3 nucleotide sequence: TGCGCCAGCAGCCTCCAGGGCGGGGCACTGAGCACAGATACGCAGTATTTT. Residues: CASSLQGGALSTDTQYF.

In its sample, this clone was seen once. This sequence joins TRBV5-4 and TRBJ2-3, with D tentatively TRBD1 (7 bases). The CDR3 is made up of 15 amino acids. V lost 5 bases and J 4 bases, leaving 17 bases between the germline ends. Germline CDR1 is SGHNT and CDR2 is YYREEE (reference sequence). CDR3 in DNA: TGTGCCAGCAGAGACAGGGAGGATTTTGCAGATACGCAGTATTTT. Protein: CASRDREDFADTQYF.

The rearrangement links TRBV7-2 to TRBJ1-2, with D perhaps TRBD1 (5 bases). Germline V gene data show CDR1 as SGHTA and CDR2 as FQGNSA. V lost 5 bases, J lost 1 base, and 11 bases lay in between. The CDR3 loop spans 14 amino acids. CDR3 in DNA: TGTGCCAGCAGCCCCGGGGGGGATAACTATGGCTACACCTTC. This translates into CASSPGGDNYGYTF.

This chain joins TRBV7-9 and TRBJ2-3, with 9 bases identical to TRBD1. This CDR3 is 14 amino acids long. The V gene end was trimmed by 5 bases and the J gene end by 5 bases; junction bases not matched to a gene: 5. Germline loops: CDR1 SEHNR, CDR2 FQNEAQ (reference sequence). The DNA of the CDR3 is TGTGCCAGCAGCCCGGGACAGGGTAGAGATACGCAGTATTTT. Encoded protein: CASSPGQGRDTQYF. The complete variable domain, with remaining parts taken from reference TRBV7-9 and TRBJ2-3, reads DTGVSQNPRHKITKRGQNVTFRCDPISEHNRLYWYRQTLGQGPEFLTYFQNEAQLEKSRLLSDRFSAERPKGSFSTLEIQRTEQGDSAMYLCASSPGQGRDTQYFGPGTRLTVL.